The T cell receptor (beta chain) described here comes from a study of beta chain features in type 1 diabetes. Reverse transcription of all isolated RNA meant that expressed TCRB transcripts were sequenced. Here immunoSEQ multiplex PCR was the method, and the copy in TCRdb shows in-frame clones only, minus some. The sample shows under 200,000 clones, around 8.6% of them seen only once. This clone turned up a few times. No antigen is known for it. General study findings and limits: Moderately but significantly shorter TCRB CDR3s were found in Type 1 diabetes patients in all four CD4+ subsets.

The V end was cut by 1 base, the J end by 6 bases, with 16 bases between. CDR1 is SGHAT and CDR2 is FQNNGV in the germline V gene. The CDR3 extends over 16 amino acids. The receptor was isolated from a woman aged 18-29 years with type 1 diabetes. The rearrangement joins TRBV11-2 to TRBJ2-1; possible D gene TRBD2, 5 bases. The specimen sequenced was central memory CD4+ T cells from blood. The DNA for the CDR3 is TGTGCCAGCAGCTTAGCGCCAGCTGGTCTAGCCAATGAGCAGTTCTTC. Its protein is CASSLAPAGLANEQFF. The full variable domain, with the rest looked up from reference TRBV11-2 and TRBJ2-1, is EAGVAQSPRYKIIEKRQSVAFWCNPISGHATLYWYQQILGQGPKLLIQFQNNGVVDDSQLPKDRFSAERLKGVDSTLKIQPAKLEDSAVYLCASSLAPAGLANEQFFGPGTRLTVL.